These 16 T cell receptor beta chains were sequenced from one sample in a study of blood T cell repertoires in COVID-19. Sequenced by immunoSEQ multiplex PCR; TCRdb stores in-frame clones only, minus some. The table includes approximately 41,000 clones, roughly 87% detected once. The sequencing input was peripheral blood. The receptors were gathered from a woman aged 80 or older with active COVID-19.

This chain connects TRBV30 to TRBJ2-5, with a weak D call TRBD2 (6 bases). There are 12 residues in the CDR3. Germline V gene data show CDR1 as GTSNPN and CDR2 as SVGIG (reference sequence). V was shortened by 3 bases and J by 9 bases, with 14 bases between the two germline ends. The CDR3 sequence is CAWRSPGVAQYF. As DNA, the CDR3 is TGTGCCTGGAGAAGTCCGGGGGTGGCCCAGTACTTC.

The genes are TRBV7-9 and TRBJ2-5; D is perhaps TRBD1 (6 bases). From germline, CDR1 is SEHNR and CDR2 FQNEAQ (reference sequence). Trimming removed 8 bases from V and 2 bases from J, with 15 bases in between. There are 14 residues in the CDR3. The CDR3 region is CASLQGNLQETQYF. CDR3 nucleotide sequence: TGTGCCAGCCTACAGGGAAATCTACAAGAGACCCAGTACTTC. The full variable domain, completed using reference TRBV7-9 and TRBJ2-5, is DTGVSQNPRHKITKRGQNVTFRCDPISEHNRLYWYRQTLGQGPEFLTYFQNEAQLEKSRLLSDRFSAERPKGSFSTLEIQRTEQGDSAMYLCASLQGNLQETQYFGPGTRLLVL.

This chain connects TRBV19 to TRBJ2-1; tentative D call: TRBD2 (6 bases). V gave up 6 bases and J gave up 5 bases, with 11 bases separating them. Germline V gives CDR1 LNHDA, CDR2 SQIVND (reference sequence). The CDR3 consists of 13 residues. CDR3 sequence (DNA): TGTGCCAGTAGACGGGGGAACAACAATGAGCAGTTCTTC. This encodes CASRRGNNNEQFF.

This clone was counted a few times. The DNA is omitted, as the CDR3 cannot be located on it reliably, and the CDR3 follows TCRdb's listing. The rearrangement links TRBV6-7 to TRBJ2-3; the table's D call TRBD2 went unverified against the DNA. TRBV6-7 belongs to the ORF category, with a function that is uncertain. The CDR3 totals 14 residues, both ends included. This CDR3 is CASYRCPCTDTQYF.

This clone was seen more than once but under ten times. The chain is built from TRBV10-3 and TRBJ2-3; 9 bases agree with TRBD2. Trimming at V came to 6 bases and at J to 3 bases, leaving 7 bases not matched to a gene. CDR1 and CDR2 (germline): ENHRY, SYGVKD. This CDR3 has 15 amino acids. This CDR3 reads CAISLTSGETDTQYF. In DNA, the CDR3 is TGTGCCATCAGCCTGACTAGCGGAGAGACAGATACGCAGTATTTT.

This chain uses TRBV3-1 (or the pseudogene TRBV3-2) with TRBJ2-1, with 10 nucleotides matching TRBD2. With V trimmed by 4 bases and J by 4 bases, 10 bases remained unmatched. Germline CDR1 is LGHDT and CDR2 is YNNKEL (reference sequence). The CDR3 is made up of 17 amino acids. DNA of the CDR3: TGTGCCAGCAGCCCGAACATAGCGGGGGGTCAGTACAATGAGCAGTTCTTC. Translated: CASSPNIAGGQYNEQFF.

This clone is medium-sized by share. This chain links TRBV4-3 with TRBJ1-4, with no clear D. Germline assignment: CDR1 LGHNA and CDR2 YSLEER. The V and J ends lost 0 bases and 9 bases respectively, with 17 bases between them. CDR3 length equals 16 residues. CDR3 sequence (DNA): TGCGCCAGCAGCCAAGATCGGTACAGAGACGAACAAAAACTGTTTTTT. Protein: CASSQDRYRDEQKLFF.

The chain links TRBV15 to TRBJ1-2; D uncertain. CDR1 is LNHNV, CDR2 YYDKDF, per germline (reference sequence). This CDR3 region has 13 residues. V dropped 0 bases and J dropped 6 bases, with 8 bases sitting between them. The CDR3, as DNA: TGTGCCACCAGCAGAGAGGAGGGAGATGGCTACACCTTC. It is translated as CATSREEGDGYTF.

V gene TRBV7-9 combines with J gene TRBJ1-1; D possibly corresponds to TRBD1 (6 bases). The germline V gene has CDR1 SEHNR and CDR2 FQNEAQ (reference sequence). V lost 5 bases and J 8 bases, leaving 12 bases between the germline ends. The CDR3 totals 12 residues. The CDR3 DNA is TGTGCCAGCAGCCCAGCCGACAGGGAAGCTTTCTTT. Protein: CASSPADREAFF. Looking up the rest from reference TRBV7-9 and TRBJ1-1 gives the full variable domain: DTGVSQNPRHKITKRGQNVTFRCDPISEHNRLYWYRQTLGQGPEFLTYFQNEAQLEKSRLLSDRFSAERPKGSFSTLEIQRTEQGDSAMYLCASSPADREAFFGQGTRLTVV.

The table lists this clone with a count of one. CDR3 bases: TGTGCCAGCAGCGTGAGGAACTCTGGAAACACCATATATTTT. It translates to CASSVRNSGNTIYF. The J gene is TRBJ1-3, the V gene TRBV9, with D hard to call. This CDR3 spans 14 amino acids. V was shortened by 2 bases and J by 0 bases, with 6 bases between the two germline ends. Per the germline V gene, CDR1 is SGDLS and CDR2 is YYNGEE. Full variable domain (remainder filled in from reference TRBV9 and TRBJ1-3): DSGVTQTPKHLITATGQRVTLRCSPRSGDLSVYWYQQSLDQGLQFLIQYYNGEERAKGNILERFSAQQFPDLHSELNLSSLELGDSALYFCASSVRNSGNTIYFGEGSWLTVV.

In its sample, this clone was seen once. The CDR3 bases are TGTGCCAGCACCCTTTCCGGTCGAGGCCCCCTGGCATATGGCTACACCTTC. Protein product: CASTLSGRGPLAYGYTF. The chain joins TRBV5-6 to TRBJ1-2, with unresolved D. V lost 6 bases to trimming and J lost 5 bases, with 26 bases between them. Germline lookup yields CDR1 SGHDT and CDR2 YYEEEE. CDR3 size: 17 residues.

This clone has only a few counts. The V gene is TRBV24-1, the J gene TRBJ2-3, with D possibly being TRBD2 (6 bases). The CDR3 length is 17 residues. V was shortened by 4 bases and J by 4 bases, with 20 bases between the two germline ends. Germline CDR1 KGHDR, CDR2 SFDVKD. CDR3 region: CATSDQKTRGGSDTQYF. In DNA, the CDR3 is TGTGCCACCAGTGACCAAAAGACTAGGGGAGGCTCAGATACGCAGTATTTT.

The V call is TRBV16, the J call TRBJ1-5; 9 positions match TRBD1. V lost 2 bases, J lost 4 bases, and 3 bases stayed unmatched. The germline V gene has CDR1 KGHSY and CDR2 FQNENV. The CDR3 is 15 residues long. The CDR3 DNA follows: TGTGCCAGCAGCCAAGGACAGGGGCCTAATCAGCCCCAGCATTTT. As protein: CASSQGQGPNQPQHF.

CDR3 loop: CASSQDYGLSGGSTDTQYF. The CDR3 nucleotides read TGCGCCAGCAGCCAAGACTATGGGTTGAGCGGGGGTAGCACAGATACGCAGTATTTT. The chain recombines TRBV4-3 with TRBJ2-3; the match to TRBD2 covers 8 bases. V shed 0 bases and J 0 bases; nucleotides not matched to a gene: 11. Germline lookup yields CDR1 LGHNA and CDR2 YSLEER. CDR3 length equals 19 residues.

This clone was counted once. The chain has TRBV4-1 and TRBJ1-5; 9 nucleotides match TRBD1. This CDR3 has 16 amino acids. Germline values: CDR1 MGHRA, CDR2 YSYEKL. V dropped 1 base and J dropped 4; count of bases not matched to a gene: 5. DNA for the CDR3: TGCGCCAGCAGCCAAGGGGTAGGACAGGGGAATCAGCCCCAGCATTTT. Translating gives CASSQGVGQGNQPQHF.

The chain uses TRBV7-3 and TRBJ1-1; possible D gene TRBD1, 6 bases. CDR1 SGHTA and CDR2 FQGTGA come from the germline V gene. Trimming took 0 bases from V and 6 from J, leaving 14 bases between them. The CDR3 runs to 15 residues. This chain's CDR3 is CASSLTSGAGSEAFF. The CDR3 DNA sequence: TGTGCCAGCAGCTTAACTTCAGGGGCGGGTTCTGAAGCTTTCTTT. Looking up the rest from reference TRBV7-3 and TRBJ1-1 gives the full variable domain: GAGVSQTPSNKVTEKGKYVELRCDPISGHTALYWYRQSLGQGPEFLIYFQGTGAADDSGLPNDRFFAVRPEGSVSTLKIQRTERGDSAVYLCASSLTSGAGSEAFFGQGTRLTVV.